The rows below give T cell receptor beta chains drawn from one sample of a study of human T cells and chemical hapten exposure. One entry per CDR3 protein, called by TCRdb with MiXCR from the RACE reads. The data hold approximately 57,000 distinct CDR3 sequences, with 9.5% to 10% observed a single time. The source material was whole blood, sampled in connection with sensitization to the hapten diphenylcyclopropenone (DPC). The source is a man aged 35-49 years with alopecia areata. Some clones in this sample may be carry-over from other donors' samples. CDR3s include the opening cysteine and the closing phenylalanine or tryptophan. Fields, in order: CDR3 length, V gene, J gene, D gene, CDR3 protein. D genes are given only for firm matches.

14	TRBV5-1	TRBJ1-5	TRBD1	CASSAGQGHQPQHF
11	TRBV27	TRBJ2-1	NA	CASSSTHEQFF
10	TRBV11-2	TRBJ2-1	NA	CASLGNEQFF
14	TRBV4-1	TRBJ1-4	NA	CASSQPNRHEKLFF
18	TRBV20-1	TRBJ2-1	TRBD2	CSPRGGGQPGPAHNEQFF
15	TRBV6-2/TRBV6-3	TRBJ2-1	NA	CASSYFSGRYNEQFF
15	TRBV19	TRBJ1-5	NA	CASSLTSGGNQPQHF
16	TRBV7-2	TRBJ2-3	TRBD2	CASSPSRLAVHDTQYF
18	TRBV23-1	TRBJ2-3	NA	CASSQVGAHLSSTDTQYF
13	TRBV2	TRBJ2-3	TRBD2	CASRGTSPGAQYF
14	TRBV5-1	TRBJ2-1	TRBD2	CASSYGGRVYEQFF
16	TRBV6-2/TRBV6-3	TRBJ2-3	TRBD2	CASSPWTSPSADTQYF
16	TRBV18	TRBJ2-7	TRBD2	CASSPPTSGTPYEQYF
13	TRBV20-1	TRBJ2-5	TRBD1	CSASETGSETQYF
15	TRBV7-3	TRBJ2-6	TRBD1	CASSSDRAGANVLTF
14	TRBV7-2	TRBJ2-5	TRBD2	CASSASGWGETQYF
12	TRBV11-2	TRBJ2-3	NA	CASSPGAGTQYF
16	TRBV7-3	TRBJ2-2	TRBD1	CASSPSPGTGPGELFF
15	TRBV27	TRBJ2-6	NA	CASSFDSSGANVLTF
16	TRBV7-2	TRBJ2-1	TRBD2	CASSPTAGGRYNEQFF
15	TRBV27	TRBJ2-3	TRBD2	CASSSSGSVADTQYF
14	TRBV28	TRBJ2-7	NA	CASSLVTNSYEQYF
16	TRBV27	TRBJ2-1	NA	CASRPYGQRIYNEQFF
14	TRBV27	TRBJ1-4	NA	CASGVTGVNEKLFF
15	TRBV11-2	TRBJ2-7	NA	CASSRRDGRTYEQYF
16	TRBV28	TRBJ2-3	TRBD2	CASSLPTSGTTDTQYF
15	TRBV28	TRBJ2-7	TRBD2	CASSLSGLAKHEQYF
13	TRBV19	TRBJ2-1	TRBD2	CASSIAGYNEQFF
13	TRBV6-2/TRBV6-3	TRBJ2-3	NA	CASGGKSTDTQYF
14	TRBV5-1	TRBJ2-7	NA	CASSGRGLDGEQYF
14	TRBV7-9	TRBJ1-4	NA	CASTAGTTNEKLFF
16	TRBV7-2	TRBJ2-1	TRBD1	CASSPTPGQGAGEQFF
16	TRBV7-9	TRBJ2-7	TRBD1	CASSEPGQAFSTEQYF
16	TRBV7-9	TRBJ2-5	TRBD2	CASIREGRSEVETQYF
12	TRBV12-3/TRBV12-4	TRBJ1-2	TRBD1	CASSQLTGHYTF
16	TRBV11-3	TRBJ2-1	TRBD2	CASSPGGAGGLNEQFF
20	TRBV20-1	TRBJ2-7	TRBD2	CSARGFTGTSGSGGSYEQYF
14	TRBV14	TRBJ2-7	NA	CASSQAGRSWEQYF
17	TRBV20-1	TRBJ2-3	NA	CSARDPSGGLSTDTQYF
20	TRBV11-2	TRBJ2-1	TRBD2	CASSPSTGTSGRSTYNEQFF
18	TRBV7-2	TRBJ1-2	TRBD1	CASSSYNPGQLYGYGYTF
18	TRBV9	TRBJ2-1	NA	CASSVALKGEGSYNEQFF
15	TRBV12-3/TRBV12-4	TRBJ2-1	NA	CASSLNQAAYNEQFF
13	TRBV7-2	TRBJ2-1	NA	CASSWDRYNEQFF
14	TRBV6-2/TRBV6-3	TRBJ2-7	TRBD2	CATATSGSSYEQYF
17	TRBV5-1	TRBJ2-3	NA	CASSLRAGNGLTDTQYF
14	TRBV29-1	TRBJ2-3	TRBD1	CSARQGTSADTQYF
15	TRBV10-3	TRBJ2-7	NA	CAISQGSRITYEQYF
13	TRBV6-2/TRBV6-3	TRBJ2-2	NA	CASSYLVTGELFF
18	TRBV28	TRBJ2-3	TRBD2	CASSLQAGEGSSTDTQYF
11	TRBV6-2/TRBV6-3	TRBJ2-7	NA	CASRQAYEQYF
15	TRBV7-2	TRBJ1-4	NA	CASSPSAGLSEKLFF
13	TRBV20-1	TRBJ2-1	NA	CSARGGGDNEQFF